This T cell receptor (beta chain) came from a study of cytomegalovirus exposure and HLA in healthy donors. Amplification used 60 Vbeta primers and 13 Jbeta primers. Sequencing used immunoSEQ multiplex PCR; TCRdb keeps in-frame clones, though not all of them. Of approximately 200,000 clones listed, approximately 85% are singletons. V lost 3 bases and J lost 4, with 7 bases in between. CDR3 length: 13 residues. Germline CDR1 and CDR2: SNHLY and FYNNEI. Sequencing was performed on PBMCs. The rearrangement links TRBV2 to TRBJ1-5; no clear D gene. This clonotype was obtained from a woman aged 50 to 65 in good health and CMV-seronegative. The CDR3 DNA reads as TGTGCCAGCAGTGATGGCCGAAATCAGCCCCAGCATTTT. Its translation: CASSDGRNQPQHF.